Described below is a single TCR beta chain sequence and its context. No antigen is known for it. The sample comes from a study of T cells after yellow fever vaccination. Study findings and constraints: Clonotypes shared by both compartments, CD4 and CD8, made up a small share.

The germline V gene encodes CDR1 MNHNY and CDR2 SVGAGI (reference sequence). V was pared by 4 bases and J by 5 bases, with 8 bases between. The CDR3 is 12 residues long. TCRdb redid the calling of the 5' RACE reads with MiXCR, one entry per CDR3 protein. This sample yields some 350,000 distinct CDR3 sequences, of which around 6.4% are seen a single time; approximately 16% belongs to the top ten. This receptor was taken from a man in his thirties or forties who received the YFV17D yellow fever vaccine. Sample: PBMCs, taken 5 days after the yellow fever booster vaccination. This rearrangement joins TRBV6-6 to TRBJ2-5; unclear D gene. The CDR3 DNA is TGTGCCAGCAGTTTCGATTGGGAGACCCAGTACTTC. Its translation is CASSFDWETQYF.